These T cell receptor beta chains were read from a single sample in a study of blood T cell repertoires in COVID-19. The repertoire was sequenced with immunoSEQ multiplex PCR; TCRdb's copy has only in-frame clones and lacks some. The repertoire has about 120,000 clones, roughly 79% of them found once; the top ten carry less than 9%. Sequenced: peripheral blood. The receptors were sampled from a man aged 65 to 79 with active or convalescent COVID-19. Both conserved end residues are trimmed from each CDR3.

V gene | CDR3 protein
TRBV18 | ASSPPTGSPSGDTQY
TRBV24-1 | ATSEAGGPYGYT
TRBV3-1/TRBV3-2 | ASGGGGETQY
TRBV19 | ASSRRGGRIDEQY
TRBV3-1/TRBV3-2 | ASSPWDRDFQLF
TRBV7-2 | ASSLRVRPDTQY
TRBV7-2 | ASSSTSGRMNEQY
TRBV28 | ASSSYPRDRNGYT
TRBV7-3 | ASSPWAAGGSTDTQY
TRBV6-5 | ASRAAGTVYEQY